This TCR beta chain comes out of a study of blood T cell repertoires in COVID-19. At the level of the study: Sites in the United States, Italy and Spain provided acute and convalescent COVID-19 samples. T cells, B-cell-depleted T cells, or PBMCs provided the cDNA or gDNA that served as material.

Recruited during active infection, patients (from Seattle) were subsequently followed longitudinally. CDR3 length equals 14 residues. V shed 5 bases and J shed 2 bases, with 11 bases lying between them. Germline V gives CDR1 WSHSY, CDR2 SAAADI. Clones were read by immunoSEQ multiplex PCR, and TCRdb kept only the in-frame ones, dropping some. This sample carries hundreds of thousands of clones, 92% of them seen once, and the ten largest clones take 0.82%. The TCR was taken from a man aged 55 to 70 with COVID-19, enrolled during active disease. The chain joins TRBV10-2 to TRBJ2-3; D may be TRBD2 (5 bases). The sequencing input was peripheral blood. The DNA of the CDR3 is TGCGCCAGCAGTCTTGGACTCCACACAGATACGCAGTATTTT. As protein: CASSLGLHTDTQYF.